The 19 T cell receptor beta chains given below trace back to one sample, sequenced in a study of blood T cells in healthy people across ages. Primed by a sample-barcoded 5' primer and a J-beta primer mix, a second PCR proceeded for about 6 to 12 cycles. TCRdb used MiXCR to reprocess the 5' RACE reads, holding one entry per CDR3 protein. The profile covers 1.5 million to 2 million distinct CDR3 sequences, with roughly 30% appearing a single time and approximately 7.7% taken by the ten largest. What was sequenced was blood. Receptors originate from a woman aged 25 to 39 in good health.

This clonotype showed up just a few times. The germline gene is not matched at one end of the junction; a read error may be the cause. The chain is built from TRBV28 and TRBJ2-1; D ambiguous. CDR1 MDHEN and CDR2 SYDVKM come from the germline V gene. The CDR3 contains 13 residues. CDR3 bases: TGTGCCAGCAGCTTATCCCAGAGCAATGAGCAGTTCTTC. Translation: CASSLSQSNEQFF. Filled out from reference TRBV28 and TRBJ2-1, the complete variable domain reads DVKVTQSSRYLVKRTGEKVFLECVQDMDHENMFWYRQDPGLGLRLIYFSYDVKMKEKGDIPEGYSVSREKKERFSLILESASTNQTSMYLCASSLSQSNEQFFGPGTRLTVL.

Details on this clonotype: The germline gene is not matched at one end of the junction; a read error may be the cause. This chain links TRBV19 with TRBJ2-1, with 8 positions matching TRBD2. This CDR3 region has 16 residues. The germline gives CDR1 LNHDA, CDR2 SQIVND (reference sequence). The CDR3: CTSSIIAGPSYNEQFF. CDR3 in DNA: TGTACCAGTAGTATTATAGCGGGGCCCTCCTACAATGAGCAGTTCTTC.

The V call is TRBV24-1, the J call TRBJ2-4, with TRBD2 matching over 11 bases. CDR1 and CDR2 from the germline V gene are KGHDR and SFDVKD. Trimming cost V 4 bases and J 13 bases; bases outside gene matches: 14. This CDR3 has 16 amino acids. The DNA of the CDR3 is TGTGCCACCAGTGACCATCTAGCGGGGGGCGTCAATGAGCAGTACTTC. This sequence encodes CATSDHLAGGVNEQYF.

This chain uses TRBV7-2 with TRBJ2-1; D assignment may be TRBD1 or TRBD2 (5 bases each). Deletions cut 2 bases from V and 0 bases from J, with 17 bases between. This CDR3 contains 18 residues. Germline V gives CDR1 SGHTA, CDR2 FQGNSA. The CDR3, as DNA: TGTGCCAGCAGCTTATTAGGGACCGGGCGAGGCTCCTACAATGAGCAGTTCTTC. Amino acids: CASSLLGTGRGSYNEQFF. Complete variable domain (other parts from reference TRBV7-2 and TRBJ2-1): GAGVSQSPSNKVTEKGKDVELRCDPISGHTALYWYRQSLGQGLEFLIYFQGNSAPDKSGLPSDRFSAERTGGSVSTLTIQRTQQEDSAVYLCASSLLGTGRGSYNEQFFGPGTRLTVL.

The rearrangement links TRBV10-3 to TRBJ1-4; D not resolved. There are 14 residues in the CDR3. Germline CDR1 ENHRY, CDR2 SYGVKD. With 11 bases removed from V and 8 bases from J, the gap between germline ends came to 21 bases. CDR3 residues: CALEVPPRREKLFF. The CDR3 region has the DNA TGTGCCCTTGAAGTGCCTCCCAGGCGGGAAAAACTGTTTTTT.

This clonotype has at least ten counts. V gene TRBV3-1 combines with J gene TRBJ2-7, with D perhaps assigned TRBD1 or TRBD2 (6 bases each). Germline V lookup: CDR1 LGHDT, CDR2 YNNKEL (reference sequence). The V and J ends lost 3 bases and 7 bases respectively, with 10 bases between them. The CDR3 is made up of 12 amino acids. CDR3 nucleotides: TGTGCCAGCAGCCAGGGGGGCGAGGAGCAGTACTTC. Translation gives CASSQGGEEQYF.

This clonotype was recorded a few times. The chain has TRBV19 and TRBJ1-5, with D maybe TRBD1 (5 bases). CDR1 is LNHDA, CDR2 SQIVND, per germline (reference sequence). Trimming removed 5 bases from V and 6 bases from J, with 17 bases in between. This CDR3 region has 15 residues. This CDR3 is CASSGRDGLSQPQHF. Here the CDR3 DNA reads TGTGCCAGTAGTGGACGGGACGGACTAAGTCAGCCCCAGCATTTT.

There are a few counts of this clonotype. This may come from a read error, since a much larger clone is one base off. V usage is TRBV3-1 and J usage is TRBJ2-7; the D is unclear. CDR1 is LGHDT and CDR2 is YNNKEL in the germline V gene (reference sequence). This CDR3 is built from 13 residues. Trimming cost V 4 bases and J 3 bases, with 10 bases left between them. The DNA of the CDR3 is TGTGCCAGCAGCCTACTAACGAACTACGAGCAGTACTTC. Translation: CASSLLTNYEQYF.

This clonotype has a handful of counts. The rearrangement joins TRBV20-1 to TRBJ2-6; D ambiguous. The length of the CDR3 is 14 residues. V was shortened by 5 bases and J by 0 bases, with 8 bases between the two germline ends. Germline lookup yields CDR1 DFQATT and CDR2 SNEGSKA (reference sequence). DNA of the CDR3: TGCAGTGCTTTTAGACGCTCTGGGGCCAACGTCCTGACTTTC. Translation gives CSAFRRSGANVLTF.

The chain combines TRBV20-1 with TRBJ1-5; perhaps TRBD1 as D (5 bases). The germline V and J ends were trimmed by 5 bases and 0 bases, with 17 bases remaining between them. Germline V gene sequence: CDR1 DFQATT, CDR2 SNEGSKA (reference sequence). The CDR3 is made up of 16 amino acids. In nucleotides, the CDR3 is TGCAGTGCTGAGGGACGCTCGTCGTATAGCAATCAGCCCCAGCATTTT. Translated, it gives CSAEGRSSYSNQPQHF.

This chain uses TRBV7-9 with TRBJ1-1; perhaps TRBD1 as D (5 bases). The CDR3 extends over 14 amino acids. The germline CDR1 and CDR2 sequences are SEHNR and FQNEAQ (reference sequence). Trimming removed 7 bases from V and 7 bases from J, with 19 bases in between. The CDR3 loop reads CASNSSGTGNEAFF. Here the CDR3 DNA reads TGTGCCAGCAACTCCTCCGGGACGGGAAATGAAGCTTTCTTT.

The chain uses TRBV20-1 and TRBJ1-6; maybe TRBD1 (5 bases). Germline V lookup: CDR1 DFQATT, CDR2 SNEGSKA (reference sequence). Trimming shortened V by 5 bases and J by 10 bases, and 15 bases separated the two germline ends. The CDR3 spans 13 residues. The CDR3 loop reads CSAARDPGSPLHF. CDR3 DNA sequence: TGCAGTGCTGCTCGGGACCCAGGCTCACCCCTCCACTTT.

The sample holds a few counts of this clonotype. The J gene is TRBJ2-1, the V gene TRBV24-1; 8 bases are a match to TRBD2. The germline V gene has CDR1 KGHDR and CDR2 SFDVKD. J was trimmed by 4 bases and V by 5 bases; bases with no gene match: 9. The CDR3 totals 16 residues. The CDR3 nucleotides are TGTGCCACCAGTGGAACTAGCGGAGAAAGTTACAATGAGCAGTTCTTC. It yields the protein CATSGTSGESYNEQFF.

This chain joins TRBV9 and TRBJ2-7; D possibly corresponds to TRBD1 (6 bases). The CDR3 totals 14 residues. CDR1 SGDLS and CDR2 YYNGEE come from the germline V gene. V dropped 5 bases and J dropped 2 bases, with 14 bases sitting between them. DNA for the CDR3: TGTGCCAGCAGTGGCCGGGACATGGCCTACGAGCAGTACTTC. As protein: CASSGRDMAYEQYF.

This clonotype appeared many times. The chain is built from TRBV7-2 and TRBJ2-1, with D maybe TRBD2 (5 bases). V was clipped by 5 bases and J by 8 bases, with 13 bases between them. The CDR3 is 13 residues long. The germline CDR1 and CDR2 sequences are SGHTA and FQGNSA. CDR3 sequence reads: CASSPLRSDEQFF. CDR3 DNA: TGTGCCAGCAGCCCTCTCCGTAGCGATGAGCAGTTCTTC. Based on the CDR3 plus reference TRBV7-2 and TRBJ2-1, the full variable domain is GAGVSQSPSNKVTEKGKDVELRCDPISGHTALYWYRQSLGQGLEFLIYFQGNSAPDKSGLPSDRFSAERTGGSVSTLTIQRTQQEDSAVYLCASSPLRSDEQFFGPGTRLTVL.

This clonotype was detected ten times or more. V is TRBV7-2 and J is TRBJ2-7; 13 nucleotides line up with TRBD2. CDR3 size: 17 residues. Germline CDR1 reads SGHTA; CDR2 reads FQGNSA. J was trimmed by 0 bases and V by 3 bases; bases with no gene match: 5. As DNA, the CDR3 is TGTGCCAGCAGCTTGTTTGGGACTAGCGGGATCTCCTACGAGCAGTACTTC. It codes for CASSLFGTSGISYEQYF.

The gene calls are TRBV28 and TRBJ2-4, with D maybe TRBD1 (6 bases). The CDR3 loop spans 15 amino acids. The V and J ends lost 1 base and 7 bases respectively, with 14 bases between them. CDR1 and CDR2 (germline): MDHEN, SYDVKM. CDR3 sequence (DNA): TGTGCCAGCAGTTTATCACAGGGATCGGTTAACATTCAGTACTTC. Its translation: CASSLSQGSVNIQYF.

The chain combines TRBV20-1 with TRBJ2-1; 10 nucleotides agree with TRBD2. Germline values: CDR1 DFQATT, CDR2 SNEGSKA (reference sequence). The V segment lost 6 bases and the J segment 8 bases; nucleotides outside the gene matches: 19. This CDR3 has 17 residues. The CDR3 nucleotides are TGCAGTGCCAGTGGCCGTCTGGCTAGCGGGAGCGGGTATGAGCAGTTCTTC. Amino acids: CSASGRLASGSGYEQFF.

This chain links TRBV4-3 with TRBJ1-2; perhaps TRBD1 as D (6 bases). This CDR3 has 17 amino acids. Between the trimmed V and J ends, which lost 1 base and 5 bases, there was a span of 20 bases. Germline V gene data show CDR1 as LGHNA and CDR2 as YSLEER. The DNA for the CDR3 is TGCGCCAGCAGCCAAGGGACTGTCTACAGGGCCCGATATGGCTACACCTTC. Its translation: CASSQGTVYRARYGYTF.